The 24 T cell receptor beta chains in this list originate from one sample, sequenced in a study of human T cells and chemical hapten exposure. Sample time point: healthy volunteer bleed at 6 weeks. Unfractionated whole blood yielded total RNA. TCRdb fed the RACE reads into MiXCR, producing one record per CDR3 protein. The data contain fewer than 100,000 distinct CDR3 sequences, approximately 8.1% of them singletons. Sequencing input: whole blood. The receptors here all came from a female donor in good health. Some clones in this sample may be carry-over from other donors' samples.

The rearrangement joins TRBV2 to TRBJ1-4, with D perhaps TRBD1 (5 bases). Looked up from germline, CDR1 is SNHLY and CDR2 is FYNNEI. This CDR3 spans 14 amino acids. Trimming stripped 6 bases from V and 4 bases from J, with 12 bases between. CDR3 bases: TGTGCCAGCAGCGACAACAGGAATAATGAAAAACTGTTTTTT. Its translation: CASSDNRNNEKLFF.

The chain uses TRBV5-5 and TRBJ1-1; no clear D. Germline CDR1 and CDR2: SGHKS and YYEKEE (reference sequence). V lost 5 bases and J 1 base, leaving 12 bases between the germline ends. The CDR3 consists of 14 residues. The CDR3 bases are TGTGCCAGCAGGAATCCAAACGAGAACACTGAAGCTTTCTTT. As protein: CASRNPNENTEAFF.

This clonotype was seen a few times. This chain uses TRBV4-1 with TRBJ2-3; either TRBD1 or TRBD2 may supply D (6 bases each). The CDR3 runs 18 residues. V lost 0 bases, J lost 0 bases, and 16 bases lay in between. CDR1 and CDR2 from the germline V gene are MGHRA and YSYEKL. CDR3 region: CASSQEWGATASTDTQYF. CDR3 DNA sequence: TGCGCCAGCAGCCAAGAATGGGGGGCCACCGCTAGCACAGATACGCAGTATTTT.

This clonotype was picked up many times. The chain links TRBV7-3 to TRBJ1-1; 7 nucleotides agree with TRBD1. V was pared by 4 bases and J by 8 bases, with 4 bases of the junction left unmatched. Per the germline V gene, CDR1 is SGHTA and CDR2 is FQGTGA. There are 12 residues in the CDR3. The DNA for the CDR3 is TGTGCCAGCAGCTCACCGACAGGGGAAGCTTTCTTT. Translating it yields CASSSPTGEAFF.

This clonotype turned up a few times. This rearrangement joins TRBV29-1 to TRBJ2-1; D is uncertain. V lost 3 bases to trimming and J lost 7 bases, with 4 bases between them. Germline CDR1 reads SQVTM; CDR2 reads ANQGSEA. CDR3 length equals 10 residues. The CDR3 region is CSVDQNEQFF. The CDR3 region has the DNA TGCAGCGTTGACCAGAATGAGCAGTTCTTC.

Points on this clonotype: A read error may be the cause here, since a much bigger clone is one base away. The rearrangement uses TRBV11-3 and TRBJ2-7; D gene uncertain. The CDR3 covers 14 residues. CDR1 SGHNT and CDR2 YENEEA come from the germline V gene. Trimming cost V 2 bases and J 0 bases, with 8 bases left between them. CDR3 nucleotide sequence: TGTGCCAGCAGCTTATCCACCAGCTCCTACGAGCAGTACTTC. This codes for CASSLSTSSYEQYF.

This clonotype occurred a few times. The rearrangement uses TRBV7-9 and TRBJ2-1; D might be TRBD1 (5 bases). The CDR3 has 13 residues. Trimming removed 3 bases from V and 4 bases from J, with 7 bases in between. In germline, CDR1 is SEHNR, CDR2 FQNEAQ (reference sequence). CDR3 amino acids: CASSFDSYNEQFF. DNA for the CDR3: TGTGCCAGCAGCTTTGACAGTTACAATGAGCAGTTCTTC.

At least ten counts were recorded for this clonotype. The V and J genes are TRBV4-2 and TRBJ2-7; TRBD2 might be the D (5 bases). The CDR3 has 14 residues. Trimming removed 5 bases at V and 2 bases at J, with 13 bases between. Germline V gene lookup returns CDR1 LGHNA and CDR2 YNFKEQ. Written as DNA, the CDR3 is TGTGCCAGCAGCTCCAGTCGGGGAACCTACGAGCAGTACTTC. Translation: CASSSSRGTYEQYF.

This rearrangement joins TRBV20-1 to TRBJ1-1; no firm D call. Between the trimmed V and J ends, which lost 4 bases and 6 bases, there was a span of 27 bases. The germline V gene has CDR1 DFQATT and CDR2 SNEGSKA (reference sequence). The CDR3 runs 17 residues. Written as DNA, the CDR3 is TGCAGTGCTACACGATTTGCGGGCGTCGGTTTCTCGGCTGAAGCTTTCTTT. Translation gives CSATRFAGVGFSAEAFF.

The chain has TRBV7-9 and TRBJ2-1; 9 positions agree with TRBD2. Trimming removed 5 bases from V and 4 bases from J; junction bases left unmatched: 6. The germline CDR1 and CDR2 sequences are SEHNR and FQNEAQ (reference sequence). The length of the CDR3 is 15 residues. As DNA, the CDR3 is TGTGCCAGCAGCCCAATAAGCGGGGGGTACAATGAGCAGTTCTTC. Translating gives CASSPISGGYNEQFF.

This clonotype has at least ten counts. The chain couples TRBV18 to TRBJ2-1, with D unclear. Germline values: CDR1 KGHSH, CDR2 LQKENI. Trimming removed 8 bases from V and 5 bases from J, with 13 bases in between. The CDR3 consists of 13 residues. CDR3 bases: TGTGCCAGCACAAGGACGGAAAACAATGAGCAGTTCTTC. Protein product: CASTRTENNEQFF.

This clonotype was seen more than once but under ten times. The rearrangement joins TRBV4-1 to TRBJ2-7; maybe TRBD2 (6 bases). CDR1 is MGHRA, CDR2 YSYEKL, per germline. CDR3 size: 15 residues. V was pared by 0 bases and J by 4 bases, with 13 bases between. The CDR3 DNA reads TGCGCCAGCAGCCAAGAGGAGGGAACCTTTTACGAGCAGTACTTC. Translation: CASSQEEGTFYEQYF.

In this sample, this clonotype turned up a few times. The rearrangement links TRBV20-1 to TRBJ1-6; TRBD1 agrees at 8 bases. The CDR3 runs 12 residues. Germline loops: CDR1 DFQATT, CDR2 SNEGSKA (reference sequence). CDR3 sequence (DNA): TGCACCTCAGGACAGGGCGCCTCACCCCTCCACTTT. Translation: CTSGQGASPLHF.

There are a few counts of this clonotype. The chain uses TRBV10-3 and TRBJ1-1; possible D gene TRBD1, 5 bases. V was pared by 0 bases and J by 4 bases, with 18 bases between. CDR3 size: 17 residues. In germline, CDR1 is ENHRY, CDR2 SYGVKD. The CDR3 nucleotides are TGTGCCATCAGTGAGTCCTGGAGGGGTGGGGGTTTCACTGAAGCTTTCTTT. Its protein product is CAISESWRGGGFTEAFF.

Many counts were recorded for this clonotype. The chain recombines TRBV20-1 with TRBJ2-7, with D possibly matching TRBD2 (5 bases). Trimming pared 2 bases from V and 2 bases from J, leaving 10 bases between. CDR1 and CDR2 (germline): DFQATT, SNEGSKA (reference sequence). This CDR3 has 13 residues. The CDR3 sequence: CSARWRIPYEQYF. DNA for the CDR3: TGCAGTGCTAGATGGAGGATACCCTACGAGCAGTACTTC.

DNA of the CDR3: TGTGCCAGCAGCCGTACTCATCCCTTGCCGGGGGGAAGCACCTACGAGCAGTACTTC. The encoded protein is CASSRTHPLPGGSTYEQYF. The chain carries TRBV6-5 and TRBJ2-7; 7 bases align to TRBD2. With V trimmed by 6 bases and J by 2 bases, 22 bases remained unmatched. This CDR3 contains 19 residues. Germline V gene sequence: CDR1 MNHEY, CDR2 SVGAGI.

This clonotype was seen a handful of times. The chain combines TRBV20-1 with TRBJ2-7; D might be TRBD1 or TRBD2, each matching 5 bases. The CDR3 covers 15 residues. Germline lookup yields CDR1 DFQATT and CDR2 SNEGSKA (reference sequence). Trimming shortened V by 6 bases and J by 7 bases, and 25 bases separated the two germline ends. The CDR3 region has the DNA TGCAGTGCAACGACCCCGGGACGGCACTATGGTGAGCAGTACTTC. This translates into CSATTPGRHYGEQYF.

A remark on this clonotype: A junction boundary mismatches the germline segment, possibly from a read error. For the CDR3, the DNA is TGCACCAGCAGCCAAGGAAGTAGGGGGGCCGGGGACCAGTACTTC. This codes for CTSSQGSRGAGDQYF. This chain connects TRBV4-1 to TRBJ2-5; the D gene could be TRBD1 or TRBD2 (6 bases each). CDR1 MGHRA and CDR2 YSYEKL come from the germline V gene. CDR3 length: 15 residues.

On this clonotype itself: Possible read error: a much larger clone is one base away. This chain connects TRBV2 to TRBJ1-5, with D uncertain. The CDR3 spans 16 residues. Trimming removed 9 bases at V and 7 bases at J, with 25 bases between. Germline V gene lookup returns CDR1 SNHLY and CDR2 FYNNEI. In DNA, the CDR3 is TGTGCCAGAAGGTCGCGGGAACCTGGGCCCTGGCAGCCCCAGCATTTT. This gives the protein CARRSREPGPWQPQHF. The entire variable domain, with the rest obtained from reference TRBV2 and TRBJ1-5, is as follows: EPEVTQTPSHQVTQMGQEVILRCVPISNHLYFYWYRQILGQKVEFLVSFYNNEISEKSEIFDDQFSVERPDGSNFTLKIRSTKLEDSAMYFCARRSREPGPWQPQHFGDGTRLSIL.

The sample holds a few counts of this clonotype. The CDR3 bases are TGCAGTGCTCCCACAAAAGCCGGGACAAGGACAGATGGCTACACCTTC. Translated: CSAPTKAGTRTDGYTF. The chain combines TRBV20-1 with TRBJ1-2; possible D gene TRBD1, 6 bases. CDR3 size: 16 residues. The V end lost 5 bases, the J end lost 6 bases, and 25 bases lay between the germline ends. Germline V lookup: CDR1 DFQATT, CDR2 SNEGSKA (reference sequence).

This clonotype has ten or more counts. CDR3 in DNA: TGCGCCAGCAGCCCAGGGGGCACCGTGCCCAACGTCCTGACTTTC. It encodes CASSPGGTVPNVLTF. The rearrangement uses TRBV5-1 and TRBJ2-6; 8 bases line up with TRBD1. Germline assignment: CDR1 SGHRS and CDR2 YFSETQ. The CDR3 length is 15 residues. V shed 4 bases, J shed 8 bases, and the junction held 8 bases outside the gene matches.

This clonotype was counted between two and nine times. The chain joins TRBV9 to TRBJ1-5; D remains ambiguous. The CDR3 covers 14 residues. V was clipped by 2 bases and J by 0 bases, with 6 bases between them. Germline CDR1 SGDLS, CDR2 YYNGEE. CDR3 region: CASSVGTSNQPQHF. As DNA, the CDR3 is TGTGCCAGCAGCGTGGGCACTAGCAATCAGCCCCAGCATTTT.

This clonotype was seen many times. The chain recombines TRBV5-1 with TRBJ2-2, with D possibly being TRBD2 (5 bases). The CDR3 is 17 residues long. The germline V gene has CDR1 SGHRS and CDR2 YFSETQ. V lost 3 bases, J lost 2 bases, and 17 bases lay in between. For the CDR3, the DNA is TGCGCCAGCAGCTCCCACCCGGGATCGGGAAACACCGGGGAGCTGTTTTTT. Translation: CASSSHPGSGNTGELFF.

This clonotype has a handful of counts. Here the CDR3 DNA reads TGTGCCAGCAGTGCCAGAGATAATTCACCCCTCCACTTT. Its protein is CASSARDNSPLHF. The V and J genes are TRBV6-4 and TRBJ1-6, with unresolved D. Germline V gene sequence: CDR1 MRHNA, CDR2 SNTAGT. V was clipped by 4 bases and J by 5 bases, with 6 bases between them. The length of the CDR3 is 13 residues.